The rows below give T cell receptor beta chains drawn from one sample of a study of cytomegalovirus exposure and HLA in healthy donors. Using immunoSEQ multiplex PCR, the repertoire was profiled, and TCRdb retains in-frame clones only, with some absent. The sample holds 95,000 to 150,000 clones; approximately 80% are singletons and the top ten take around 3.5%. The specimen sequenced was PBMCs. The receptors derive from a human donor in good health. The CDR3 runs from the conserved cysteine through the conserved F or W. Each record gives: J gene, clone size, V gene, D gene, CDR3 DNA, CDR3 protein. The D gene is left open where the match is weak. Not every row has a clone size; where given, it reads once, few, many or a size class.

j_call: TRBJ2-1
clone_size: .
v_call: TRBV7-9
d_call: TRBD2
cdr3_nt: TGTGCCAGCAGCTTAAGAGGGGTAGCGGGGAATGGGCAGTTCTTC
cdr3_aa: CASSLRGVAGNGQFF

j_call: TRBJ2-1
clone_size: .
v_call: TRBV6-5
d_call: TRBD2
cdr3_nt: TGTGCCAGCAGTTATGGGAGCGGGATTGGCTATGAGCAGTTCTTC
cdr3_aa: CASSYGSGIGYEQFF

j_call: TRBJ2-3
clone_size: .
v_call: TRBV28
d_call: .
cdr3_nt: TGTGCCAGCAGTTCGTCCAGGGTAGCAGATACGCAGTATTTT
cdr3_aa: CASSSSRVADTQYF

j_call: TRBJ1-5
clone_size: .
v_call: TRBV6-1
d_call: TRBD1
cdr3_nt: TGTGCCAGCAGTGAAAGGGATAACCGGGACAGAACAAATCAGCCCCAGCATTTT
cdr3_aa: CASSERDNRDRTNQPQHF

j_call: TRBJ2-5
clone_size: .
v_call: TRBV5-1
d_call: .
cdr3_nt: TGCGCCAGCACTCGCGGGGAGTCTGAGACCCAGTACTTC
cdr3_aa: CASTRGESETQYF

j_call: TRBJ1-2
clone_size: once
v_call: TRBV6-5
d_call: TRBD1
cdr3_nt: TGTGCCAGCAGTTACAGTCAGGGGGGAGCCTACACCTTC
cdr3_aa: CASSYSQGGAYTF

j_call: TRBJ1-1
clone_size: .
v_call: TRBV11-1
d_call: .
cdr3_nt: TGTGCCAGCAGCTTACCAGGGTTGAACACTGAAGCTTTCTTT
cdr3_aa: CASSLPGLNTEAFF

j_call: TRBJ2-1
clone_size: few
v_call: TRBV6-1
d_call: .
cdr3_nt: TGTGCCAGCATCAGCGGCCCGACGGGCAATGAGCAGTTCTTC
cdr3_aa: CASISGPTGNEQFF

j_call: TRBJ2-2
clone_size: .
v_call: TRBV10-3
d_call: .
cdr3_nt: TGTGCCATCAGTGAGGGACTACTCAACACCGGGGAGCTGTTTTTT
cdr3_aa: CAISEGLLNTGELFF

j_call: TRBJ1-5
clone_size: .
v_call: TRBV28
d_call: TRBD1
cdr3_nt: TGTGCCAGCAGTTGGGCACAGGGGGCCAGCAATCAGCCCCAGCATTTT
cdr3_aa: CASSWAQGASNQPQHF

j_call: TRBJ1-3
clone_size: .
v_call: TRBV29-1
d_call: .
cdr3_nt: TGCAGCGTTGAAGTCGCCGGGAGCCAAATTCTCAGAAACACCATATATTTT
cdr3_aa: CSVEVAGSQILRNTIYF

j_call: TRBJ2-2
clone_size: .
v_call: TRBV19
d_call: .
cdr3_nt: TGTGCCAGTAAGAGGAATAGCGGAACGAACACCGGGGAGCTGTTTTTT
cdr3_aa: CASKRNSGTNTGELFF

j_call: TRBJ1-1
clone_size: .
v_call: TRBV30
d_call: TRBD1
cdr3_nt: TGTGCCTGGAGTGGGGGCCCCACAGGGGCGAACACTGAAGCTTTCTTT
cdr3_aa: CAWSGGPTGANTEAFF

j_call: TRBJ2-3
clone_size: once
v_call: TRBV7-9
d_call: TRBD2
cdr3_nt: TGTGCCAGCAGCCACCAGCCCCAGACTAGCGGGAGGGGAGATACGCAGTATTTT
cdr3_aa: CASSHQPQTSGRGDTQYF

j_call: TRBJ1-1
clone_size: once
v_call: TRBV7-9
d_call: .
cdr3_nt: TGTGCCAGCAGCTTAGAGTACGGGTTGGAGGAGGAGGGTGCTTTCTTT
cdr3_aa: CASSLEYGLEEEGAFF

j_call: TRBJ1-1
clone_size: .
v_call: TRBV6-5
d_call: TRBD1
cdr3_nt: TGTGCCAGCAACCCAGGGGGCACTGAAGCTTTCTTT
cdr3_aa: CASNPGGTEAFF

j_call: TRBJ2-7
clone_size: few
v_call: TRBV2
d_call: TRBD1
cdr3_nt: TGTGCCAGCAGTGAAGACAGGGGCCCCTACGAGCAGTACTTC
cdr3_aa: CASSEDRGPYEQYF

j_call: TRBJ2-5
clone_size: .
v_call: TRBV19
d_call: TRBD1
cdr3_nt: TGTGCCAGTAACCGGGACAGGCAAGAGACCCAGTACTTC
cdr3_aa: CASNRDRQETQYF

j_call: TRBJ2-1
clone_size: once
v_call: TRBV10-3
d_call: TRBD2
cdr3_nt: TGTGCCATCAGTGAGGTCGGGGGGCGCACGGCTAGCGGGCCCCGAGGTGAGCAGTTCTTC
cdr3_aa: CAISEVGGRTASGPRGEQFF

j_call: TRBJ1-2
clone_size: .
v_call: TRBV7-2
d_call: .
cdr3_nt: TGTGCCAGCAGCCCCAGTGGGGGGGCGCGCCTTGGCTACACCTTC
cdr3_aa: CASSPSGGARLGYTF

j_call: TRBJ1-2
clone_size: .
v_call: TRBV29-1
d_call: TRBD1
cdr3_nt: TGCAGCGTTTCGGGACAGATTGGCTACACCTTC
cdr3_aa: CSVSGQIGYTF

j_call: TRBJ2-6
clone_size: once
v_call: TRBV15
d_call: .
cdr3_nt: TGTGCCACCGGTTCTGGGCGTACCTCTGGGGCCAACGTCCTGACTTTC
cdr3_aa: CATGSGRTSGANVLTF

j_call: TRBJ2-7
clone_size: .
v_call: TRBV6-6
d_call: .
cdr3_nt: TGTGCCAGCGGCGGGCAGTACAAGACCTACGAGCAGTACTTC
cdr3_aa: CASGGQYKTYEQYF

j_call: TRBJ2-7
clone_size: .
v_call: TRBV5-4
d_call: TRBD1
cdr3_nt: TGTGCCAGCAGCCCGACAGGGTTGAGCTCCTACGAGCAGTACTTC
cdr3_aa: CASSPTGLSSYEQYF